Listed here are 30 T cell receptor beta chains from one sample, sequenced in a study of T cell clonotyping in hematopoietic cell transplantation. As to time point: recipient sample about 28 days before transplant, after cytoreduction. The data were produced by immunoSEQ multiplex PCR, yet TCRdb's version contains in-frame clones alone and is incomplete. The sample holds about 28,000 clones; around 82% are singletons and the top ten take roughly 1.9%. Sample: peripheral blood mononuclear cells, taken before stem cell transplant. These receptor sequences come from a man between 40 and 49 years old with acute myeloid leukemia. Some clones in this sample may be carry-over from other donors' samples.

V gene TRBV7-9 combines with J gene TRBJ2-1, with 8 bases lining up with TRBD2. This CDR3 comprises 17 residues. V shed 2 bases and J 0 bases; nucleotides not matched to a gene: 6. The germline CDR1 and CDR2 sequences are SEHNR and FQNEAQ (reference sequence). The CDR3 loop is CASSLRLARISYNEQFF. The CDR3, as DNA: TGTGCCAGCAGCTTAAGACTAGCGAGAATCTCCTACAATGAGCAGTTCTTC. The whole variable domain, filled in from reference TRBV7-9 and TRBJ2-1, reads DTGVSQNPRHKITKRGQNVTFRCDPISEHNRLYWYRQTLGQGPEFLTYFQNEAQLEKSRLLSDRFSAERPKGSFSTLEIQRTEQGDSAMYLCASSLRLARISYNEQFFGPGTRLTVL.

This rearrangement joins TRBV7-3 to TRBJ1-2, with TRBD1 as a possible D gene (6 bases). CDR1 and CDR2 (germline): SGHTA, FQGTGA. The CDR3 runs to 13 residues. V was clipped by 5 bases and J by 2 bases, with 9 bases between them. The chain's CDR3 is CASSPGQNYGYTF. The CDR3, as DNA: TGTGCCAGCAGCCCCGGACAGAACTATGGCTACACCTTC.

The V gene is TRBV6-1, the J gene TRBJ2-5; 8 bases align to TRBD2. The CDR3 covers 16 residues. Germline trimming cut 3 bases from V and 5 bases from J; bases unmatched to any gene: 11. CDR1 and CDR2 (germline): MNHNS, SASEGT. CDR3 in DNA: TGTGCCAGCAGTGAGTTAAGTAGCGGGGTACCTGAGACCCAGTACTTC. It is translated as CASSELSSGVPETQYF.

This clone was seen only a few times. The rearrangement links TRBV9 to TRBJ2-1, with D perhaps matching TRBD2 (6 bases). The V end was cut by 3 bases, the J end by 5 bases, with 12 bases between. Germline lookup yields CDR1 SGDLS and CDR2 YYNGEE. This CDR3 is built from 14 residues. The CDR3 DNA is TGTGCCAGCAGCGGCGGGACCACTGACAATGAGCAGTTCTTC. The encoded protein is CASSGGTTDNEQFF.

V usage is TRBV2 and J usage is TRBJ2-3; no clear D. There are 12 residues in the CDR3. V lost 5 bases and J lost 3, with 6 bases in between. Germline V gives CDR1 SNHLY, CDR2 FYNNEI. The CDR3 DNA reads TGTGCCAGCAGTCTACTAACAGATACGCAGTATTTT. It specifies CASSLLTDTQYF.

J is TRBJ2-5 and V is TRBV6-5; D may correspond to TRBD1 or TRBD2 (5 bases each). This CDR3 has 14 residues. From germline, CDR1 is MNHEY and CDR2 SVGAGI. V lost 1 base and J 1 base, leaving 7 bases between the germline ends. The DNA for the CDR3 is TGTGCCAGCAGTTACTTTGGGGGCCAAGAGACCCAGTACTTC. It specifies CASSYFGGQETQYF.

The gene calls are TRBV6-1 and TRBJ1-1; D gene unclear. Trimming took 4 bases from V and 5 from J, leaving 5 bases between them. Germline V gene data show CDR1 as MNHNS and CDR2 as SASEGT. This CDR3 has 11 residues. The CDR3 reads CASSVRTEAFF. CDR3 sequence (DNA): TGTGCCAGCAGTGTAAGAACTGAAGCTTTCTTT.

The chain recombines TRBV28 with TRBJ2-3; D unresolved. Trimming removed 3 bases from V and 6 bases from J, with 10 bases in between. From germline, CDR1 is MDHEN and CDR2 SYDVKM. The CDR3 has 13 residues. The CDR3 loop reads CASSFGSLDTQYF. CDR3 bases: TGTGCCAGCAGTTTCGGGTCCCTTGATACGCAGTATTTT.

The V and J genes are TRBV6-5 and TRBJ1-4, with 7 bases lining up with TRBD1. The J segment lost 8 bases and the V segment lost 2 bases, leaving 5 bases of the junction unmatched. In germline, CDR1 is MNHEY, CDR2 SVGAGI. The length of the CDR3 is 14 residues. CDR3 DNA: TGTGCCAGCAGTTACGAGACAGGGAACGAAAAACTGTTTTTT. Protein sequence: CASSYETGNEKLFF.

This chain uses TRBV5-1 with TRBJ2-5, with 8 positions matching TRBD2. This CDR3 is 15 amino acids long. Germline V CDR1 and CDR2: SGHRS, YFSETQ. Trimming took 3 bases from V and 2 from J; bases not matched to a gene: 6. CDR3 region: CASSSGTRPQETQYF. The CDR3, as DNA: TGCGCCAGCAGCTCCGGGACTAGGCCTCAAGAGACCCAGTACTTC.

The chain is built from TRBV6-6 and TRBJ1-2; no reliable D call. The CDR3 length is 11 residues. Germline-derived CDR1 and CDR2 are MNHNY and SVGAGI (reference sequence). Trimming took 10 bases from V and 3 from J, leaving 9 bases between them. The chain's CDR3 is CATKGDYGYTF. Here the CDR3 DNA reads TGTGCCACAAAAGGAGACTATGGCTACACCTTC.

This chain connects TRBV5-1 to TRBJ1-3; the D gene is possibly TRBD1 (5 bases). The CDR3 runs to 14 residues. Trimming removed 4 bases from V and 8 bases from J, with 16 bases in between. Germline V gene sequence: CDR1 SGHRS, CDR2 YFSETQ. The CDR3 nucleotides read TGCGCCAGCAGCCCCGGGGACGGTCGGTACACCATATATTTT. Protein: CASSPGDGRYTIYF.

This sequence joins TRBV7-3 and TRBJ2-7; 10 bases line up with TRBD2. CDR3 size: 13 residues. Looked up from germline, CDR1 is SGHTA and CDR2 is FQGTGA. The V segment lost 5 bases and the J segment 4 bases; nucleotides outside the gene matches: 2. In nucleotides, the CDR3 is TGTGCCAGCAGCCTAGCGGGGGAGTACGAGCAGTACTTC. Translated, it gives CASSLAGEYEQYF.

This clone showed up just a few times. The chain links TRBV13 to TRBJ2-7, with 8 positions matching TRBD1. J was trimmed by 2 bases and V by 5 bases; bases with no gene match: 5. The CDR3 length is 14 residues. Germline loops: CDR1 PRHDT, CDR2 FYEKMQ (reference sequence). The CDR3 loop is CASSPETGAYEQYF. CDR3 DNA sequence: TGTGCCAGCAGCCCCGAGACAGGGGCCTACGAGCAGTACTTC.

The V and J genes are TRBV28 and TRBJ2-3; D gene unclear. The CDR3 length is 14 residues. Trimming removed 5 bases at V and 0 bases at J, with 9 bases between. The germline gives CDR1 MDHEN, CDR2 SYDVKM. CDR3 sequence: CASSPPWSTDTQYF. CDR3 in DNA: TGTGCCAGCAGTCCCCCTTGGAGCACAGATACGCAGTATTTT.

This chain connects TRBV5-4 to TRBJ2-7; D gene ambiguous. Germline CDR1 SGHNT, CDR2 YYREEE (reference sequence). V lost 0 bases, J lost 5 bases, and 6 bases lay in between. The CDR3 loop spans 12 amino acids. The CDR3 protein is CASSLGTNEQYF. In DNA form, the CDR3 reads TGTGCCAGCAGCTTGGGTACAAACGAGCAGTACTTC.

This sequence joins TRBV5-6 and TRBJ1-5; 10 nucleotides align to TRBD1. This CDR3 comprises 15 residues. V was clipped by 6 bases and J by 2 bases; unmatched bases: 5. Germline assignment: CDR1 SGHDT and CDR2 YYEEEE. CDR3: CASNRQGAGNQPQHF. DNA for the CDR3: TGTGCCAGCAACAGACAGGGGGCTGGCAATCAGCCCCAGCATTTT.

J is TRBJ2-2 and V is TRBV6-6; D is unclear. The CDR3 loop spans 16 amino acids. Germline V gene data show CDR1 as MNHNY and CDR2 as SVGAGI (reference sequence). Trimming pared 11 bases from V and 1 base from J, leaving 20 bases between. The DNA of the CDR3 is TGTGCCGGCTCCAAAGGCGGCACGGAGAACACCGGGGAGCTGTTTTTT. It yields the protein CAGSKGGTENTGELFF.

CDR3 DNA: TGTGCCAGTAGCCCGACAGGGTCGAACACTGAAGCTTTCTTT. Translated, it gives CASSPTGSNTEAFF. V usage is TRBV19 and J usage is TRBJ1-1, with TRBD1 identical over 7 bases. The length of the CDR3 is 14 residues. CDR1 is LNHDA, CDR2 SQIVND, per germline (reference sequence). J was trimmed by 1 base and V by 6 bases; bases with no gene match: 5.

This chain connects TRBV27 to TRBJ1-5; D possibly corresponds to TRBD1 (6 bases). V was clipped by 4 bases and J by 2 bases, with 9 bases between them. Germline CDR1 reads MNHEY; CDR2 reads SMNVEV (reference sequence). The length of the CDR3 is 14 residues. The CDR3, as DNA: TGTGCCAGCAGTTCGGAGGGGGGCAATCAGCCCCAGCATTTT. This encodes CASSSEGGNQPQHF.

The CDR3 spells CASSYQQGGGYTF. Here the CDR3 DNA reads TGTGCCAGCAGTTACCAACAGGGAGGTGGCTACACCTTC. This chain links TRBV6-6 with TRBJ1-2; D may be TRBD1 (6 bases). This CDR3 spans 13 amino acids. The germline V gene encodes CDR1 MNHNY and CDR2 SVGAGI (reference sequence). Trimming left V 2 bases short and J 7 bases short, with 11 bases between.

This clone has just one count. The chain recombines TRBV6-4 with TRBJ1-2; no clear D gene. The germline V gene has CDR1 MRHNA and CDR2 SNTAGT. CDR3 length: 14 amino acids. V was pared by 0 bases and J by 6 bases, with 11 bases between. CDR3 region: CASSDSYRRDGYTF. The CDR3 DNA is TGTGCCAGCAGTGACTCGTATCGCCGGGATGGCTACACCTTC.

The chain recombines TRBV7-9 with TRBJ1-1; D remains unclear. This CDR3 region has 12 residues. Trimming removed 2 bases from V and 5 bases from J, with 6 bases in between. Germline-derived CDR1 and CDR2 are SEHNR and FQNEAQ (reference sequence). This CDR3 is CASSLYGTEAFF. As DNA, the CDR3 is TGTGCCAGCAGCTTATATGGGACTGAAGCTTTCTTT.

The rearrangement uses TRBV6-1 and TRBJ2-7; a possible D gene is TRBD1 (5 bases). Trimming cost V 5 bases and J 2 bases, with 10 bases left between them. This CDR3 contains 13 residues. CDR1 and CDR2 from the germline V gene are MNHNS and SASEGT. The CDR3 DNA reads TGTGCCAGCAGTCCAGGGCCCACCTACGAGCAGTACTTC. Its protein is CASSPGPTYEQYF.

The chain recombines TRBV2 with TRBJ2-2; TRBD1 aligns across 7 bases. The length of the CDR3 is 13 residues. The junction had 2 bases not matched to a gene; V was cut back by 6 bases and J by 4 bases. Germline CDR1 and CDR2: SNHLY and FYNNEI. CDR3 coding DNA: TGTGCCAGCAGGGGGACAGCCACCGGGGAGCTGTTTTTT. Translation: CASRGTATGELFF. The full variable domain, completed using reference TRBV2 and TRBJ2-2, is EPEVTQTPSHQVTQMGQEVILRCVPISNHLYFYWYRQILGQKVEFLVSFYNNEISEKSEIFDDQFSVERPDGSNFTLKIRSTKLEDSAMYFCASRGTATGELFFGEGSRLTVL.

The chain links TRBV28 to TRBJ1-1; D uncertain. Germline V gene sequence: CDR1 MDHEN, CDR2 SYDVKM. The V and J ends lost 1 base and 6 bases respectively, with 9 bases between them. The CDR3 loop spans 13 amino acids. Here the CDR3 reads CASSLSSQAEAFF. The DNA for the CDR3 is TGTGCCAGCAGTTTATCCTCCCAGGCTGAAGCTTTCTTT.

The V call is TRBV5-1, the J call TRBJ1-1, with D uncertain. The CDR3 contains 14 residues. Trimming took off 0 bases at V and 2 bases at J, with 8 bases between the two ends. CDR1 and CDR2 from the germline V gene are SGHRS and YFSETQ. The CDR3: CASSLEASNTEAFF. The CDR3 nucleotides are TGCGCCAGCAGCTTGGAGGCAAGTAACACTGAAGCTTTCTTT.

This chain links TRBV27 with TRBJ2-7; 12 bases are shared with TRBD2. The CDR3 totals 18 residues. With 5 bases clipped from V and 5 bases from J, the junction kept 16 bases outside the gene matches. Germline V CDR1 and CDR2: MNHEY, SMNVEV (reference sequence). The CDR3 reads CASSPDAPGLAGSNEQYF. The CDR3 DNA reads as TGTGCCAGCAGTCCCGACGCCCCCGGACTAGCGGGAAGTAACGAGCAGTACTTC.

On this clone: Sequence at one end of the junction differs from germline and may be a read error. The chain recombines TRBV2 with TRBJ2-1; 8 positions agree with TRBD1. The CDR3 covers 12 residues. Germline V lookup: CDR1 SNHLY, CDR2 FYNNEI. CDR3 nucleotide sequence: TGTGCCAGCAGCCCCTTGGACAGGGAGCCGTTCTTC. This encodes CASSPLDREPFF.

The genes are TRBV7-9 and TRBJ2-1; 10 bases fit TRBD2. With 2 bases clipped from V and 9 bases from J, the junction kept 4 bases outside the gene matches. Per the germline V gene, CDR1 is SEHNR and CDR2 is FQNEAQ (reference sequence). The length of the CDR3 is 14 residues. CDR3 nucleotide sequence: TGTGCCAGCAGCTTATCTAGCGGGAGTCGTGAGCAGTTCTTC. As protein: CASSLSSGSREQFF.